Listed below are T cell receptor beta chains from one sample, sequenced in a study of cytomegalovirus exposure and HLA in healthy donors. TCRdb's copy holds only in-frame clones and misses some; the assay was immunoSEQ multiplex PCR. The sample lists about 120,000 clones, over 60% occurring once. The sequenced material came from PBMCs. Every receptor here comes from a man aged 30 to 39 in good health and CMV-seropositive. Each CDR3 is given with its conserved first and last residue. D genes are given only for firm matches. Not every row has a clone size; where given, it reads once, few, many or a size class.

abundance	j_gene	d_gene	v_gene	CDR3aa	CDR3nt
NA	TRBJ1-2	NA	TRBV7-9	CASSEIISIGRGYGYTF	TGTGCCAGCAGCGAAATTATTAGTATCGGCAGGGGCTACGGCTACACCTTC
NA	TRBJ2-1	TRBD1	TRBV29-1	CSVGTGIGQFF	TGCAGCGTTGGGACAGGGATCGGGCAGTTCTTC
NA	TRBJ2-3	NA	TRBV21-1	CASSNYGGGATDTQYF	TGTGCCAGCAGCAACTATGGCGGGGGGGCCACAGATACGCAGTATTTT
NA	TRBJ1-2	TRBD1	TRBV4-1	CASSPVYRGDYGYTF	TGCGCCAGCAGCCCGGTGTACAGGGGGGACTATGGCTACACCTTC
few	TRBJ2-3	TRBD1	TRBV6-5	CASTLQGASTDTQYF	TGTGCCAGCACTCTACAGGGGGCGAGCACAGATACGCAGTATTTT
once	TRBJ1-2	NA	TRBV7-9	CSSSLALDRSYGYTF	TGTTCCAGCAGCTTAGCCCTCGACAGGTCCTATGGCTACACCTTC
once	TRBJ1-4	NA	TRBV19	CASSIGGSNEKLFF	TGTGCCAGTAGTATTGGGGGGTCAAATGAAAAACTGTTTTTT
NA	TRBJ2-1	TRBD2	TRBV7-2	CASSSGLARSSYNEQFF	TGTGCCAGCAGCTCTGGACTAGCTCGAAGCTCCTACAATGAGCAGTTCTTC
NA	TRBJ2-7	TRBD2	TRBV30	CAWSVGLAGEQYF	TGTGCCTGGAGTGTGGGACTAGCGGGAGAGCAGTACTTC
few	TRBJ2-6	TRBD2	TRBV4-3	CASSQEGGTGANVLTF	TGCGCCAGCAGCCAAGAGGGGGGGACTGGGGCCAACGTCCTGACTTTC
NA	TRBJ1-2	TRBD1	TRBV28	CASSPGDRYYGYTF	TGTGCCAGCAGTCCAGGGGACAGATACTATGGCTACACCTTC
NA	TRBJ1-2	NA	TRBV10-3	CAISEPGGALGYTF	TGTGCCATCAGTGAGCCCGGGGGGGCCCTAGGCTACACCTTC
NA	TRBJ2-7	NA	TRBV29-1	CSVTFGAGVTYEQYF	TGCAGCGTTACTTTTGGGGCAGGCGTGACCTACGAGCAGTACTTC
NA	TRBJ1-5	TRBD1	TRBV19	CASRPGGQGINQPQHF	TGTGCCAGTAGGCCAGGTGGACAGGGTATCAATCAGCCCCAGCATTTT
NA	TRBJ2-1	NA	TRBV4-3	CASSQREIPYYNEQFF	TGCGCCAGCAGCCAACGGGAGATCCCGTACTACAATGAGCAGTTCTTC
once	TRBJ1-6	NA	TRBV7-2	CASSFLDSPLHF	TGTGCCAGCAGCTTCCTAGATTCACCCCTCCACTTT
NA	TRBJ1-1	TRBD1	TRBV7-8	CASSRDRGFMNTEAFF	TGTGCCAGCAGCCGGGACAGGGGGTTCATGAACACTGAAGCTTTCTTT
NA	TRBJ2-7	NA	TRBV11-2	CASSLEVAAPYEQYF	TGTGCCAGCAGCTTAGAAGTGGCCGCACCCTACGAGCAGTACTTC
NA	TRBJ2-3	TRBD2	TRBV4-2	CASSQWTSGTSDTQYF	TGTGCCAGCAGCCAGTGGACTAGCGGGACTTCAGATACGCAGTATTTT
NA	TRBJ1-5	NA	TRBV18	CASSPRKEGNQPQHF	TGTGCCAGCTCACCCCGTAAGGAGGGCAATCAGCCCCAGCATTTT
NA	TRBJ1-1	NA	TRBV7-6	CASSLLILRGENTEAFF	TGTGCCAGCAGCTTACTTATTTTGCGGGGAGAGAACACTGAAGCTTTCTTT
NA	TRBJ2-1	NA	TRBV9	CASSGPTGSKFF	TGTGCCAGCAGCGGACCCACAGGGTCCAAGTTCTTC
NA	TRBJ2-7	NA	TRBV10-3	CAIRQDISPREQYF	TGTGCCATCAGGCAGGACATCTCCCCGCGGGAGCAGTACTTC
NA	TRBJ2-5	TRBD2	TRBV7-9	CASSRGLSTGETQYF	TGTGCCAGCAGCCGGGGACTATCCACTGGAGAGACCCAGTACTTC
NA	TRBJ1-1	TRBD1	TRBV7-2	CASSVTGVNTEAFF	TGTGCCAGCAGCGTGACAGGGGTGAACACTGAAGCTTTCTTT
NA	TRBJ2-5	NA	TRBV20-1	CSARGQETQYF	TGCAGTGCACGGGGTCAAGAGACCCAGTACTTC
NA	TRBJ1-1	NA	TRBV4-2	CASSQDHPGRGTEAFF	TGTGCCAGCAGCCAAGATCATCCGGGCAGGGGCACTGAAGCTTTCTTT
NA	TRBJ2-1	TRBD2	TRBV5-1	CASSFYGLAGARGDEQFF	TGCGCCAGCAGCTTTTACGGGCTAGCGGGGGCCCGGGGGGATGAGCAGTTCTTC
few	TRBJ2-3	TRBD2	TRBV19	CASSIRAGEVADTQYF	TGTGCCAGTAGTATAAGGGCGGGGGAGGTGGCAGATACGCAGTATTTT
NA	TRBJ1-4	NA	TRBV19	CASSKTALADEKLFF	TGTGCCAGTAGTAAGACAGCCCTCGCCGACGAAAAACTGTTTTTT
NA	TRBJ2-5	NA	TRBV7-2	CATRRGLQETQYF	TGTGCCACTCGGCGGGGGCTCCAAGAGACCCAGTACTTC
NA	TRBJ2-6	TRBD1	TRBV30	CAWIGTAISGANGLTF	TGTGCCTGGATTGGGACAGCGATTTCTGGGGCCAACGGCCTGACTTTC
NA	TRBJ2-3	NA	TRBV11-2	CAVGLLESDTQYF	TGTGCCGTAGGACTACTCGAATCAGATACGCAGTATTTT
once	TRBJ2-4	NA	TRBV30	CAWSGMGTNVDIQYF	TGTGCCTGGAGCGGGATGGGGACAAATGTGGACATTCAGTACTTC
NA	TRBJ1-5	TRBD1	TRBV28	CASSLIRDRWEPQHF	TGTGCCAGCAGTTTAATCCGGGACAGGTGGGAGCCCCAGCATTTT
NA	TRBJ2-1	TRBD2	TRBV5-6	CASSLGLAGAPQFF	TGTGCCAGCAGCCTGGGACTAGCGGGAGCCCCGCAGTTCTTC
NA	TRBJ2-1	NA	TRBV15	CATADRINEQFF	TGTGCCACTGCTGACAGGATAAATGAGCAGTTCTTC
few	TRBJ2-7	NA	TRBV10-3	CAISGARTAGGDEQYF	TGTGCCATCAGTGGGGCTCGGACAGCCGGTGGGGACGAGCAGTACTTC
NA	TRBJ2-6	NA	TRBV6-1	CASTSLPGANGLTF	TGTGCCAGCACGTCACTCCCTGGGGCCAACGGCCTGACTTTC
NA	TRBJ1-1	TRBD1	TRBV18	CASSPTTGYTEAFF	TGTGCCAGCTCACCGACGACAGGGTATACTGAAGCTTTCTTT
NA	TRBJ2-6	TRBD1	TRBV19	CASSRKFGTGGVITGANVLTF	TGTGCCAGTTCCCGAAAGTTCGGGACAGGGGGAGTTATAACTGGGGCCAACGTCCTGACTTTC
once	TRBJ2-3	NA	TRBV6-6	CASNWRIEDTQYF	TGTGCCAGCAACTGGAGGATTGAAGATACGCAGTATTTT
NA	TRBJ2-7	NA	TRBV15	CATSSGTSGYEQYF	TGTGCCACCAGCAGCGGGACATCGGGCTACGAGCAGTACTTC
few	TRBJ2-7	TRBD1	TRBV6-4	CASSVSGQGGDEQYF	TGTGCCAGCAGTGTATCTGGACAGGGAGGCGACGAGCAGTACTTC
NA	TRBJ2-1	NA	TRBV4-1	CASSHPSNEQFF	TGCGCCAGCAGCCACCCGAGCAATGAGCAGTTCTTC
NA	TRBJ2-7	NA	TRBV15	CATSRARDTSSYEQYF	TGTGCCACCAGCAGAGCCCGGGACACAAGTTCCTACGAGCAGTACTTC
NA	TRBJ1-1	TRBD1	TRBV5-6	CASSLLRQGKTEAFF	TGTGCCAGCAGCTTGTTACGACAGGGGAAGACTGAAGCTTTCTTT
NA	TRBJ1-4	NA	TRBV15	CATSRDPGQGNEKLFF	TGTGCCACCAGCAGGGATCCGGGACAAGGAAATGAAAAACTGTTTTTT
NA	TRBJ2-1	NA	TRBV6-5	CASTLGGGTYNEQFF	TGTGCCAGCACCCTAGGGGGGGGGACCTACAATGAGCAGTTCTTC